This T cell receptor (beta chain) came from a study of patients and donors after allogeneic stem cell transplantation. TCRdb processed the RT-PCR reads anew with MiXCR; each CDR3 protein has one entry. The sample has 8,300 or so distinct CDR3 sequences, under 5% seen once; the top ten hold just under 20%. This clonotype is judged medium-sized (0.01 to 0.1%). Germline values: CDR1 SNHLY, CDR2 FYNNEI. Trimming stripped 3 bases from V and 3 bases from J, with 8 bases between. This CDR3 has 14 amino acids. The material sequenced was blood, either unsorted or a sorted T cell fraction (not recorded which). The chain employs TRBV2 and TRBJ1-4; a weak D match, TRBD1 (5 bases). The clonotype originates from a human donor who was either an allogeneic HSCT recipient or a stem cell or donor lymphocyte infusion donor (not recorded which). It is not recorded whose cells these are; they may come from a transplant donor. CDR3 DNA: TGTGCCAGCAGTGAGACGGGGGCTAATGAAAAACTGTTTTTT. It yields the protein CASSETGANEKLFF. The full variable domain, completed using reference TRBV2 and TRBJ1-4, is EPEVTQTPSHQVTQMGQEVILRCVPISNHLYFYWYRQILGQKVEFLVSFYNNEISEKSEIFDDQFSVERPDGSNFTLKIRSTKLEDSAMYFCASSETGANEKLFFGSGTQLSVL.